This T cell receptor (beta chain) emerged from a study of OX40 agonist ivuxolimab in advanced cancers. This clone was picked up one time. The method was immunoSEQ multiplex PCR; TCRdb's version includes in-frame clones alone and lacks a portion of them. The top ten clones hold 10% to 15% of a sample with fewer than 100,000 clones, around nine tenths of them seen once. The CDR3 extends over 13 amino acids. Germline values: CDR1 MDHEN, CDR2 SYDVKM. V lost 2 bases, J lost 8 bases, and 4 bases stayed unmatched. Patients were excluded for autoimmune disease history or systemic immunosuppression. The gene calls are TRBV28 and TRBJ1-2; 8 bases agree with TRBD1. The sequences come from CD4+ or CD8+ T cells sorted from blood, collected in a trial of the OX40 agonist ivuxolimab. This clonotype originated in an adult with an advanced solid tumor such as melanoma, head and neck, liver or kidney cancer. CDR3 nucleotide sequence: TGTGCCAGCAGTTTACAGGGGGCGTCAGGCTACACCTTC. It translates to CASSLQGASGYTF.